These 25 T cell receptor beta chains were sequenced from one sample in a study of tumor-infiltrating lymphocytes in localized non-small cell lung cancer. Assay: immunoSEQ multiplex PCR; the TCRdb copy retains only in-frame clones and omits some. The sample records 9,500 to 15,000 clones, over 70% being singletons. The sequenced sample was lung tumor tissue. The origin of the receptors is a human donor with non-small cell lung cancer.

This clone appeared a few times. The rearrangement links TRBV7-2 to TRBJ1-2; D uncertain. This CDR3 is built from 14 residues. The germline gives CDR1 SGHTA, CDR2 FQGNSA. Trimming took 1 base from V and 2 from J, leaving 8 bases between them. The CDR3, as DNA: TGTGCCAGCAGCTTAGAGAGTAAGAACTATGGCTACACCTTC. Protein sequence: CASSLESKNYGYTF.

The V call is TRBV5-6, the J call TRBJ2-2, with a tentative D call TRBD2 (5 bases). The CDR3 contains 15 residues. The V end was cut by 5 bases, the J end by 5 bases, with 16 bases between. Per the germline V gene, CDR1 is SGHDT and CDR2 is YYEEEE. DNA for the CDR3: TGTGCCAGCAGGCTGTGGGGAGCTAGGACCGGGGAGCTGTTTTTT. This gives the protein CASRLWGARTGELFF.

The V and J genes are TRBV7-2 and TRBJ2-7; 10 nucleotides align to TRBD2. This CDR3 region has 15 residues. Per germline, CDR1 SGHTA and CDR2 FQGNSA. With 2 bases clipped from V and 4 bases from J, the junction kept 5 bases outside the gene matches. The CDR3 loop is CASSLRTSGEYEQYF. The CDR3 DNA sequence: TGTGCCAGCAGCTTACGGACTAGCGGAGAGTACGAGCAGTACTTC.

V usage is TRBV9 and J usage is TRBJ2-2, with 7 bases identical to TRBD2. The CDR3 has 17 amino acids. CDR1 and CDR2 from the germline V gene are SGDLS and YYNGEE. V lost 4 bases, J lost 1 base, and 10 bases stayed unmatched. CDR3 residues: CASSIPRRGGNTGELFF. The CDR3, as DNA: TGTGCCAGCAGCATACCACGGCGCGGGGGGAACACCGGGGAGCTGTTTTTT.

The V and J genes are TRBV7-6 and TRBJ1-5; TRBD1 is a possible D gene (6 bases). The CDR3 consists of 15 residues. Trimming shortened V by 1 base and J by 2 bases, and 9 bases separated the two germline ends. Germline V gene sequence: CDR1 SGHVS, CDR2 FNYEAQ. The CDR3 sequence: CASSLVAGGNQPQHF. DNA for the CDR3: TGTGCCAGCAGCTTAGTTGCAGGGGGCAATCAGCCCCAGCATTTT.

Notes on this clone: Other DNA sequences in the same sample also yield this CDR3. The CDR3, as DNA: TGTGCCAGCAGCTTGTGGGGAGCGAAAAACATTCAGTACTTC. Translated, it gives CASSLWGAKNIQYF. V and J are TRBV5-6 and TRBJ2-4; perhaps TRBD2 as D (5 bases). From germline, CDR1 is SGHDT and CDR2 YYEEEE. The CDR3 consists of 14 residues. Trimming shortened V by 1 base and J by 4 bases, and 9 bases separated the two germline ends.

This chain links TRBV5-1 with TRBJ2-2; 11 bases align to TRBD1. This CDR3 region has 16 residues. The V gene's germline CDR1 is SGHRS and CDR2 YFSETQ. V shed 2 bases, J shed 3 bases, and the junction held 3 bases outside the gene matches. The chain's CDR3 is CASSFRDRGDTGELFF. CDR3 DNA sequence: TGCGCCAGCAGCTTCCGGGACAGGGGGGACACCGGGGAGCTGTTTTTT. The whole variable domain, filled in from reference TRBV5-1 and TRBJ2-2, reads KAGVTQTPRYLIKTRGQQVTLSCSPISGHRSVSWYQQTPGQGLQFLFEYFSETQRNKGNFPGRFSGRQFSNSRSEMNVSTLELGDSALYLCASSFRDRGDTGELFFGEGSRLTVL.

V usage is TRBV19 and J usage is TRBJ1-2, with 8 nucleotides matching TRBD1. Germline V CDR1 and CDR2: LNHDA, SQIVND (reference sequence). V was pared by 6 bases and J by 6 bases, with 9 bases of the junction left unmatched. The CDR3 spans 14 residues. This chain's CDR3 is CASSPGGSRDGYTF. CDR3 bases: TGTGCCAGTAGCCCAGGGGGCTCCCGAGATGGCTACACCTTC.

In its sample, this clone was seen once. The chain has TRBV5-1 and TRBJ2-7; D may be TRBD1 or TRBD2 (6 bases each). The germline CDR1 and CDR2 sequences are SGHRS and YFSETQ. CDR3 length equals 14 residues. The V end lost 0 bases, the J end lost 7 bases, and 14 bases lay between the germline ends. CDR3 amino acids: CASSLVGGSGEQYV. CDR3 coding DNA: TGCGCCAGCAGCTTGGTGGGGGGCTCGGGGGAGCAGTACGTC.

The CDR3 DNA follows: TGCGCCAGCAGCCAAGATGTCAATGAGCAGTTCTTC. Amino acid sequence: CASSQDVNEQFF. V usage is TRBV4-3 and J usage is TRBJ2-1; D is ambiguous. The germline CDR1 and CDR2 sequences are LGHNA and YSLEER. The CDR3 extends over 12 amino acids. V lost 0 bases, J lost 6 bases, and 3 bases lay in between.

The chain has TRBV19 and TRBJ1-4, with 9 bases fitting TRBD1. The CDR3 contains 15 residues. The trim removed 6 bases at V and 8 bases at J, leaving 10 bases unmatched. Germline V gene lookup returns CDR1 LNHDA and CDR2 SQIVND (reference sequence). DNA of the CDR3: TGTGCCAGTAGCCGGGGACAGGGTCTGGCGGAAAAACTGTTTTTT. As protein: CASSRGQGLAEKLFF.

The chain uses TRBV2 and TRBJ2-2; TRBD1 aligns across 12 bases. With 6 bases clipped from V and 6 bases from J, the junction kept 5 bases outside the gene matches. Per the germline V gene, CDR1 is SNHLY and CDR2 is FYNNEI. CDR3 length: 15 residues. As DNA, the CDR3 is TGTGCCAGCAGCGTGGGACAGGGGGCCGCCGGGGAGCTGTTTTTT. Translating gives CASSVGQGAAGELFF.

CDR3 in amino acids: CASSFGVYTSRQETQYF. As DNA, the CDR3 is TGCGCCAGCAGCTTTGGAGTATATACTTCTCGGCAAGAGACCCAGTACTTC. V is TRBV5-1 and J is TRBJ2-5; the D is unclear. In germline, CDR1 is SGHRS, CDR2 YFSETQ. V dropped 2 bases and J dropped 2 bases, with 19 bases sitting between them. The CDR3 spans 17 residues.

The chain links TRBV6-1 to TRBJ2-3, with D unclear. This CDR3 is 15 amino acids long. Trimming removed 0 bases from V and 5 bases from J, with 12 bases in between. From germline, CDR1 is MNHNS and CDR2 SASEGT. This chain's CDR3 is CASSEALRGIDTQYF. CDR3 DNA: TGTGCCAGCAGTGAAGCGCTTCGAGGAATAGATACGCAGTATTTT.

The J gene is TRBJ1-5, the V gene TRBV6-5; 7 bases line up with TRBD1. The V gene end was trimmed by 9 bases and the J gene end by 3 bases; junction bases not matched to a gene: 5. Germline CDR1 is MNHEY and CDR2 is SVGAGI. This CDR3 spans 13 amino acids. The CDR3 DNA reads TGTGCCAGTGGAGACAGGGCCAATCAGCCCCAGCATTTT. Its protein product is CASGDRANQPQHF.

The J gene is TRBJ2-7, the V gene TRBV7-2; 9 bases align to TRBD1. The germline gives CDR1 SGHTA, CDR2 FQGNSA. J lost 2 bases, V lost 1 base, and 3 bases had no gene match. This CDR3 is built from 15 residues. CDR3 sequence: CASSLGGTGTYEQYF. In DNA, the CDR3 is TGTGCCAGCAGCTTAGGGGGGACAGGGACCTACGAGCAGTACTTC. Full variable domain (remainder filled in from reference TRBV7-2 and TRBJ2-7): GAGVSQSPSNKVTEKGKDVELRCDPISGHTALYWYRQSLGQGLEFLIYFQGNSAPDKSGLPSDRFSAERTGGSVSTLTIQRTQQEDSAVYLCASSLGGTGTYEQYFGPGTRLTVT.

The chain has TRBV5-1 and TRBJ1-4; 9 bases are shared with TRBD1. The CDR3 totals 16 residues. The V segment lost 1 base and the J segment 5 bases; nucleotides outside the gene matches: 6. Germline V gene data show CDR1 as SGHRS and CDR2 as YFSETQ. The CDR3 loop reads CASSLRRQGGNEKLFF. CDR3 in DNA: TGCGCCAGCAGCTTGCGCCGACAGGGGGGGAATGAAAAACTGTTTTTT.

The CDR3 DNA reads TGTGCCAGCAGTTTCCCACAGGCCGGTCAGGGGGGCTACACCTTC. It codes for CASSFPQAGQGGYTF. This chain links TRBV28 with TRBJ1-2; a possible D gene is TRBD1 (6 bases). V lost 3 bases, J lost 8 bases, and 19 bases lay in between. Germline values: CDR1 MDHEN, CDR2 SYDVKM. The CDR3 runs 15 residues.

The chain recombines TRBV6-1 with TRBJ1-6, with D perhaps matching TRBD1 (5 bases). The CDR3 has 13 residues. CDR1 and CDR2 from the germline V gene are MNHNS and SASEGT. V shed 7 bases and J shed 7 bases, with 11 bases lying between them. The CDR3 spells CASKETANSPLHF. The CDR3 nucleotides read TGTGCCAGCAAAGAGACAGCCAATTCACCCCTCCACTTT.

This clone was detected only a few times. The chain carries TRBV2 and TRBJ1-1, with a weak D call TRBD1 (5 bases). Germline loops: CDR1 SNHLY, CDR2 FYNNEI. This CDR3 comprises 20 residues. Trimming removed 0 bases at V and 3 bases at J, with 26 bases between. The CDR3: CASSEALLNPFGGFYTEAFF. Written as DNA, the CDR3 is TGTGCCAGCAGTGAAGCGCTTCTGAACCCCTTCGGGGGTTTTTACACTGAAGCTTTCTTT.

The chain uses TRBV6-6 and TRBJ2-3, with 9 nucleotides matching TRBD2. Unmatched junction bases numbered 5, after V lost 6 bases and J lost 1 base. The CDR3 loop spans 15 amino acids. Germline-derived CDR1 and CDR2 are MNHNY and SVGAGI (reference sequence). This CDR3 is CASRISGGGTDTQYF. The CDR3 DNA sequence: TGTGCCAGCAGAATTAGCGGGGGTGGCACAGATACGCAGTATTTT.

This chain links TRBV18 with TRBJ2-5, with D possibly being TRBD1 (7 bases). CDR3 length: 17 amino acids. Germline CDR1 reads KGHSH; CDR2 reads LQKENI. Trimming took off 3 bases at V and 1 base at J, with 18 bases between the two ends. CDR3 residues: CASSPRAAGGLQETQYF. The DNA of the CDR3 is TGTGCCAGCTCACCCAGGGCGGCAGGGGGGCTCCAAGAGACCCAGTACTTC.

The chain carries TRBV7-2 and TRBJ2-6; the D is unclear. CDR3 size: 15 residues. V lost 3 bases, J lost 0 bases, and 6 bases lay in between. CDR1 is SGHTA and CDR2 is FQGNSA in the germline V gene. The CDR3 DNA is TGTGCCAGCAGCTTTTCCGGCTCTGGGGCCAACGTCCTGACTTTC. Translating it yields CASSFSGSGANVLTF. The full variable domain, with the rest looked up from reference TRBV7-2 and TRBJ2-6, is GAGVSQSPSNKVTEKGKDVELRCDPISGHTALYWYRQSLGQGLEFLIYFQGNSAPDKSGLPSDRFSAERTGGSVSTLTIQRTQQEDSAVYLCASSFSGSGANVLTFGAGSRLTVL.

The rearrangement uses TRBV7-9 and TRBJ2-3, with D perhaps assigned TRBD1 or TRBD2 (5 bases each). The CDR3 is 17 residues long. V dropped 5 bases and J dropped 2 bases, with 20 bases sitting between them. Germline V gene sequence: CDR1 SEHNR, CDR2 FQNEAQ (reference sequence). The CDR3 region is CASSPQPRGAPTDTQYF. CDR3 sequence (DNA): TGTGCCAGCAGCCCCCAGCCGCGAGGGGCCCCCACAGATACGCAGTATTTT.

This sequence joins TRBV18 and TRBJ2-2; 8 nucleotides align to TRBD1. This CDR3 is 16 amino acids long. V was pared by 2 bases and J by 4 bases, with 6 bases of the junction left unmatched. The germline V gene encodes CDR1 KGHSH and CDR2 LQKENI. The CDR3 DNA sequence: TGTGCCAGCTCACCATTGACAGGGGCGGTCACCGGGGAGCTGTTTTTT. Protein: CASSPLTGAVTGELFF.